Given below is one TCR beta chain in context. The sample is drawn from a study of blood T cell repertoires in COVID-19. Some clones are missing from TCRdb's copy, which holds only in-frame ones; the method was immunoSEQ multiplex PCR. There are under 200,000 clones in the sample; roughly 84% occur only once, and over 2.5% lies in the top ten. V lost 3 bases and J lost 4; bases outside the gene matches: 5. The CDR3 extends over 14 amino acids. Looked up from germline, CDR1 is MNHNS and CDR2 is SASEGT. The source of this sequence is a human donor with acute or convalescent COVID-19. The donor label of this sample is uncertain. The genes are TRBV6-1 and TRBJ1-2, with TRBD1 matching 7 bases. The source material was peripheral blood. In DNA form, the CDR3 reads TGTGCCAGCAGTGAGACAGGGACGGTCTATGGCTACACCTTC. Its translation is CASSETGTVYGYTF.